Below are 7 T cell receptor beta chains sequenced from a single sample in a study of blood T cell repertoires in COVID-19. Method: immunoSEQ multiplex PCR; TCRdb's copy keeps in-frame clones and lacks some. The sample holds 150,000 to 200,000 clones, 70% to 90% seen once. What was sequenced was peripheral blood. These receptors all stem from a man aged 60 to 75 with acute or convalescent COVID-19.

The rearrangement links TRBV24-1 to TRBJ2-1, with D perhaps matching TRBD1 (5 bases). The germline V gene encodes CDR1 KGHDR and CDR2 SFDVKD. The CDR3 consists of 13 residues. Trimming took 3 bases from V and 10 from J, leaving 12 bases between them. CDR3 sequence (DNA): TGTGCCACCAGTGATGAGATGTGGGGCGAGCAGTTCTTC. As protein: CATSDEMWGEQFF.

The chain combines TRBV6-1 with TRBJ1-1, with a weak D call TRBD1 (5 bases). Germline CDR1 reads MNHNS; CDR2 reads SASEGT. The length of the CDR3 is 13 residues. V gave up 3 bases and J gave up 1 base, with 6 bases separating them. CDR3 nucleotides: TGTGCCAGCAGTGATACAGGGAACACTGAAGCTTTCTTT. Protein: CASSDTGNTEAFF.

The chain employs TRBV4-3 and TRBJ2-3; D unclear. Germline CDR1 LGHNA, CDR2 YSLEER. V lost 3 bases, J lost 4 bases, and 8 bases lay in between. This CDR3 is 13 amino acids long. The CDR3 DNA reads TGCGCCAGCAGCCAGGCGGATTCAGATACGCAGTATTTT. It encodes CASSQADSDTQYF.

CDR3 in DNA: TGTGCCAGCGCCCAGGGGACAGTCAACACCGGGGAGCTGTTTTTT. It encodes CASAQGTVNTGELFF. The chain employs TRBV11-3 and TRBJ2-2; 7 bases are a match to TRBD1. The CDR3 sequence is 15 residues long. The V and J ends lost 8 bases and 2 bases, in that order; junction bases with no gene match: 8. In germline, CDR1 is SGHNT, CDR2 YENEEA.

The chain links TRBV4-2 to TRBJ2-2; TRBD2 aligns across 8 bases. Germline values: CDR1 LGHNA, CDR2 YNFKEQ. CDR3 length equals 17 residues. Trimming at V came to 1 base and at J to 4 bases, leaving 8 bases not matched to a gene. CDR3 sequence (DNA): TGTGCCAGCAGCCAAGGTTCCGCGGGGGGAGCCACCGGGGAGCTGTTTTTT. This codes for CASSQGSAGGATGELFF.

This chain links TRBV7-2 with TRBJ1-5; D gene unclear. The CDR3 has 16 residues. Trimming pared 2 bases from V and 1 base from J, leaving 12 bases between. Germline V gene data show CDR1 as SGHTA and CDR2 as FQGNSA. In DNA form, the CDR3 reads TGTGCCAGCAGCTTAACCCAGACAAGGAGCAATCAGCCCCAGCATTTT. Translating it yields CASSLTQTRSNQPQHF.

V gene TRBV12-3 or TRBV12-4 combines with J gene TRBJ2-5, with D possibly being TRBD1 (5 bases). The CDR3 is made up of 13 amino acids. Between the trimmed V and J ends, which lost 5 bases and 2 bases, there was a span of 9 bases. CDR3 sequence: CASSPTEQETQYF. DNA for the CDR3: TGTGCCAGCAGTCCGACAGAACAAGAGACCCAGTACTTC.